This T cell receptor (beta chain) was found in a study of T cell responses to AZD1222 COVID-19 vaccine. Assay: immunoSEQ multiplex PCR; the TCRdb copy retains only in-frame clones and omits some. The sample includes roughly 67,000 clones, about nine tenths of them seen just once. Findings of the study overall: Epitopes outside B.1.351 and B.1.1.7 mutated regions reportedly drew nearly half of spike TCRs. Repertoires were obtained solely post-peak T cell response. Spike as a whole was targeted by vaccine-associated CD4 TCRs, dominant at 160-218 and 743-854. There were mostly white British donors and more females than males, and clonal diversity was possibly underestimated.

Note on this clone: Its antigen is undetermined.

Germline loops: CDR1 SGHRS, CDR2 YFSETQ. Trimming at V came to 1 base and at J to 2 bases, leaving 7 bases not matched to a gene. CDR3 length: 17 amino acids. The J gene is TRBJ2-3, the V gene TRBV5-1, with 10 positions matching TRBD2. The TCR originated in an adult in good health. Here the sequenced sample was peripheral blood, taken on day 0 of AZD1222 vaccination. CDR3 coding DNA: TGCGCCAGCAGCTTGTTTACTAGCGGGACCCTCACAGATACGCAGTATTTT. Translation gives CASSLFTSGTLTDTQYF.